This T cell receptor (beta chain) was sequenced in a study of T cell responses to AZD1222 COVID-19 vaccine. CDR1 MDHEN and CDR2 SYDVKM come from the germline V gene. Trimming stripped 1 base from V and 3 bases from J, with 6 bases between. The CDR3 runs to 13 residues. Here immunoSEQ multiplex PCR was the method, and the copy in TCRdb shows in-frame clones only, minus some. The data show some 120,000 clones, about 92% seen once. Second-dose intervals near 4 or 12 weeks were combined. Regarding the study as a whole: Only a handful of AZD1222 recipients tested seropositive at baseline. Clonal diversity may have been underestimated in mostly white British donors. Of spike-specific TCRs, nearly half reportedly target regions left unmutated in variants.

Worth noting for this clone: The target antigen is unknown.

The gene calls are TRBV28 and TRBJ1-1; D is unclear. The sample here was peripheral blood, taken 28 days after the second AZD1222 dose. The TCR was taken from an adult who received the AZD1222 COVID-19 vaccine. Here the CDR3 reads CASSLYRDTEAFF. CDR3 nucleotides: TGTGCCAGCAGTTTATATAGGGACACTGAAGCTTTCTTT.